These T cell receptor beta chains were read from a single sample in a study of Tregs in tolerant kidney transplant recipients. No antigen has been assigned to these receptors. Libraries were prepared by immunoSEQ multiplex PCR; TCRdb keeps only in-frame clonotypes and omits some of them. The sample includes under 50,000 clones, nearly 97% of them seen just once. What was sequenced was Tregs from blood cultured with allogeneic cells. Source of these receptors: a human donor in good health. The CDR3 runs from the conserved cysteine through the conserved F or W. The order of the fields is D gene, J gene, clone size, V gene, CDR3 DNA, CDR3 protein. The D gene is left open where the match is weak. Not every row has a clone size; where given, it reads once, few, many or a size class.

- | TRBJ1-5 | - | TRBV2 | TGTGCCAGCAGAATCCGGGACGGCGCTCAGCCCCAGCATTTT | CASRIRDGAQPQHF
- | TRBJ1-1 | - | TRBV6-1 | TGTGCCAGCAGTGAAGGGGGAGGACGTGTGGGGCGCAAATATACTGAAGCTTTCTTT | CASSEGGGRVGRKYTEAFF
TRBD2 | TRBJ2-4 | - | TRBV5-1 | TGCGCCAGCAGCCCAAGATACCCGGGACTAGCGGGTCGTGGGGGGAACATTCAGTACTTC | CASSPRYPGLAGRGGNIQYF
- | TRBJ2-5 | - | TRBV5-1 | TGCGCCAGCAGCAATGGTGAGAGAAAAGAGACCCAGTACTTC | CASSNGERKETQYF
- | TRBJ2-7 | - | TRBV4-1 | TGCGCCAGCAGCCAAGTATTACGGGAGCCATACGAGCAGTACTTC | CASSQVLREPYEQYF
- | TRBJ2-5 | - | TRBV21-1 | TGTGCCAGCAGCAATAAGGGAGGGAAGACCCAGTACTTC | CASSNKGGKTQYF
- | TRBJ1-2 | - | TRBV21-1 | TGTGCCAGCAGCAAAGTTAGGGAGGAGAATGGCTACACCTTC | CASSKVREENGYTF
- | TRBJ2-2 | once | TRBV27 | TGTGCCAGCAGAGGAGGTTCGAGGGGCAGCACCTTCACCGGGGAGCTGTTTTTT | CASRGGSRGSTFTGELFF
TRBD2 | TRBJ2-3 | - | TRBV2 | TGTGCCAGCAGTGAGTTGCGGGGGGGCACAGATACGCAGTATTTT | CASSELRGGTDTQYF
TRBD2 | TRBJ2-1 | - | TRBV11-1 | TGTGCCAGCAGCCTGACTAGCGGGGGGCAGTACAATGAGCAGTTCTTC | CASSLTSGGQYNEQFF
TRBD2 | TRBJ2-7 | - | TRBV25-1 | TGTGCCAGCAGTGAATACAGGCTAGCGGGAGACAGTCACGAGCAGTACTTC | CASSEYRLAGDSHEQYF
TRBD1 | TRBJ2-2 | - | TRBV30 | TGTGCCTGGAGTGGGACAGGGGGCACCGGGGAGCTGTTTTTT | CAWSGTGGTGELFF
TRBD1 | TRBJ1-2 | - | TRBV29-1 | TGCAGCGCCTTGACAGGGAATGGCTACACCTTC | CSALTGNGYTF
- | TRBJ2-7 | - | TRBV5-5 | TGTGCCAGCAGCTTTGACCCCCTGAGTGACGAGCAGTACTTC | CASSFDPLSDEQYF
- | TRBJ1-4 | - | TRBV5-6 | TGTGCCAGCAGCCCGGGACGAACTAATGAAAAACTGTTTTTT | CASSPGRTNEKLFF
- | TRBJ2-3 | - | TRBV29-1 | TGCAGCGTTGAGTCACCTGGCGCAGATACGCAGTATTTT | CSVESPGADTQYF